This T cell receptor beta chain emerged from a study of blood T cell repertoires in COVID-19. Study-level information: The United States, Italy and Spain supplied acute and convalescent COVID-19 samples. The analysed material was cDNA or gDNA that came from T cells, B-cell-depleted T cells, or PBMCs.

Trimming took 6 bases from V and 4 from J, leaving 18 bases between them. The CDR3 is 14 amino acids. Germline lookup yields CDR1 SQVTM and CDR2 ANQGSEA. Measured with immunoSEQ multiplex PCR; TCRdb has only the in-frame clones, and not every one. The sample contains some 400,000 clones, approximately 91% of which appear only once. Participant-given clinical history determined each cohort assignment. Individuals in the exposed group had encountered a COVID-19 case within 2 weeks preceding study entry. This chain connects TRBV29-1 to TRBJ2-5; a weak D match, TRBD2 (5 bases). This TCR was recovered from a woman aged 40 to 50 who had been exposed to COVID-19. Material: PBMCs or T cells enriched from blood (not recorded which). The chain's CDR3 is CSVEGSKGIETQYF. CDR3 nucleotide sequence: TGCAGCGTAGAGGGCTCTAAAGGGATAGAGACCCAGTACTTC.